This T cell receptor (beta chain) was identified during a study of shared clonotypes between healthy human individuals. Study background: Donors were two women and a few men aged 18 to 49. Plates per donor: three CD4 naive, three CD4 memory, two CD8 naive, one CD8 memory.

The data were produced by immunoSEQ multiplex PCR, yet TCRdb's version contains in-frame clones alone and is incomplete. The table includes 2.3 million or so clones, 80% to 95% detected once. The ends lost 5 bases at V and 3 bases at J; junction bases unmatched: 12. The germline gives CDR1 GTSNPN, CDR2 SVGIG (reference sequence). The CDR3 is 15 amino acids. This TCR derives from a man between 18 and 29 years old in good health. Some clones in this sample may be carry-over from other donors' samples. This rearrangement joins TRBV30 to TRBJ2-7; 8 positions match TRBD2. The sequenced sample consisted of naive CD4+ T cells from PBMCs. The subset was: CD45RA+ positively selected. CDR3 sequence (DNA): TGTGCCTGGGATCCCGGTCTAGCGGGCGTCTACGAGCAGTACTTC. Residues: CAWDPGLAGVYEQYF.